This TCR beta chain was identified in a study of control samples from healthy donors and cancer patients. Profiling relied on immunoSEQ multiplex PCR, and the TCRdb table lists in-frame clones only, not all of them. The table includes roughly 70,000 clones, approximately 84% detected once. The V gene's germline CDR1 is MNHEY and CDR2 SVGEGT. Trimming pared 2 bases from V and 0 bases from J, leaving 14 bases between. The CDR3 has 17 amino acids. Source material: blood. This TCR came from a man in his forties or fifties in good health. The chain has TRBV6-2 or TRBV6-3 and TRBJ1-3, with a weak D call TRBD1 (5 bases). In nucleotides, the CDR3 is TGTGCCAGCAGTTACCCGGGACCCCTTTCCTCTGGAAACACCATATATTTT. It is translated as CASSYPGPLSSGNTIYF.